This T cell receptor (beta chain) was documented in a study of shared clonotypes between healthy human individuals. Whole-study findings and limits: Incompleteness in sorted-subset sequencing, despite large depth, was shown by rarefaction. A handful of donors showed sharing of approximately 4.7% of naive CD4 clonotypes. Sequencing depth was expected to affect clonotype sharing among donors.

Repertoires were generated with immunoSEQ multiplex PCR, while TCRdb's copy carries only in-frame clones and drops some. The data show approximately 720,000 clones, with about 90% seen just once and about a quarter held by the top ten. Comments on this clone: What it binds is not known.

Naive CD8 cells lacked CD45RO, underwent positive selection for CCR7 and left out terminally differentiated effector memory CD45RA+ cells. The clonotype was recovered from a man aged 25-40 years in good health. The sample comprised naive CD8+ T cells sorted from blood.

CDR3 protein: CATMRDRVDYEQYF. The CDR3 nucleotides are TGTGCCACGATGCGCGACAGGGTGGACTACGAGCAGTACTTC. The J gene is TRBJ2-5, the V gene TRBV15, with 7 bases aligning to TRBD1. With the DNA end fitting TRBJ2-7 better, the J assignment may be wrong. The germline V gene has CDR1 LNHNV and CDR2 YYDKDF (reference sequence). CDR3 size: 14 residues.